Detailed here is one T cell receptor (beta chain). Its antigen is currently unknown. This entry comes from a study of cytomegalovirus exposure and HLA in healthy donors. Study conclusions and caveats: When presence/absence was analysed, sequencing depth was taken to be roughly uniform across donors.

J lost 6 bases, V lost 5 bases, and 4 bases had no gene match. This CDR3 has 14 amino acids. The V gene's germline CDR1 is MNHEY and CDR2 SVGAGI. Both 60 Vbeta primers and 13 Jbeta primers went into the PCR. The assay was immunoSEQ multiplex PCR, and TCRdb's table has in-frame clones only and misses some. The table lists 150,000 or so clones, 65% to 85% of them singletons, with around 5.2% in the top ten. This chain connects TRBV6-5 to TRBJ2-7; TRBD2 agrees at 13 bases. The TCR originated in a woman in her forties in good health and CMV-seropositive. The sample comprised PBMCs. The CDR3: CASSRLAGGGEQYF. In DNA, the CDR3 is TGTGCCAGCAGTCGACTAGCGGGAGGAGGCGAGCAGTACTTC.